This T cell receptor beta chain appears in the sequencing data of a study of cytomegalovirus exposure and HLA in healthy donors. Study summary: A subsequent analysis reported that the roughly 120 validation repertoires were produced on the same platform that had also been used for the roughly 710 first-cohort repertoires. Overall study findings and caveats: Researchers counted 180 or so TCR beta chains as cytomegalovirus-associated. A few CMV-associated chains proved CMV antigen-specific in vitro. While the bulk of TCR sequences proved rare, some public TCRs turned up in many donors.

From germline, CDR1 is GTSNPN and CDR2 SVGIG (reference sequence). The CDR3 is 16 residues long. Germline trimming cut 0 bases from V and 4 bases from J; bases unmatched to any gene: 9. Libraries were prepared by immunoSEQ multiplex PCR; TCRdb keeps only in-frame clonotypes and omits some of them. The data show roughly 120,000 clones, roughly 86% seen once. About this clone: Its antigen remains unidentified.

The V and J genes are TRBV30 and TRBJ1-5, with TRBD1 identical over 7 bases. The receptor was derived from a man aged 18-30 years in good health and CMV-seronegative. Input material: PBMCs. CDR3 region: CAWSVPKGQTNQPQHF. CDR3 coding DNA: TGTGCCTGGAGTGTGCCCAAGGGACAGACTAATCAGCCCCAGCATTTT.